This T cell receptor (beta chain) came from a study of blood T cells in healthy people across ages. This clonotype was observed a handful of times. Its antigen remains unidentified. Drawn from each donor were ten milliliters of peripheral blood. Regarding the study as a whole: Diversity estimated from one million T cells was considered an underestimate. There were more naive CD4+ cells and higher diversity in long-lived donors than in aged donors.

A sample-barcoded 5' primer and a J-beta primer mix were used in a second PCR of roughly 7 to 11 cycles. All cDNA molecules were each tagged by a template-switch adaptor with 12 random nucleotides. TCRdb used MiXCR to reprocess the 5' RACE reads, holding one entry per CDR3 protein. The sample consists of approximately 1,100,000 distinct CDR3 sequences, 40% to 50% of them appearing once. Sequenced: blood. The sequence came from an older woman in good health.

The CDR3 loop reads CASSLTGDYEETQYF. The CDR3 bases are TGTGCCAGCAGTCTAACAGGGGATTATGAAGAGACCCAGTACTTC. The chain employs TRBV14 and TRBJ2-5; 7 bases fit TRBD1. With 6 bases clipped from V and 3 bases from J, the junction kept 10 bases outside the gene matches. This CDR3 has 15 amino acids. Germline V CDR1 and CDR2: SGHDN, FVKESK.